The 15 T cell receptor beta chains below all came from one sample that was sequenced in a study of OX40 agonist ivuxolimab in advanced cancers. Sequencing was performed with immunoSEQ multiplex PCR; in TCRdb, only in-frame clones are kept and a portion is missing. The table lists approximately 58,000 clones, 79% of them singletons. The sequencing used CD4+ or CD8+ T cells sorted from blood, collected in a trial of the OX40 agonist ivuxolimab. The receptors were sampled from an adult with an advanced solid tumor such as melanoma, head and neck, liver or kidney cancer.

The chain joins TRBV6-5 to TRBJ1-1; no clear D. Trimming pared 5 bases from V and 3 bases from J, leaving 13 bases between. Per the germline V gene, CDR1 is MNHEY and CDR2 is SVGAGI. The CDR3 runs 14 residues. The CDR3 is CASSHPDGYTEAFF. CDR3 sequence (DNA): TGTGCCAGCAGTCACCCGGACGGCTACACTGAAGCTTTCTTT.

The genes are TRBV6-6 and TRBJ2-5; D unresolved. This CDR3 has 14 residues. Germline values: CDR1 MNHNY, CDR2 SVGAGI (reference sequence). Trimming stripped 2 bases from V and 1 base from J, with 8 bases between. The chain's CDR3 is CASSYRAGQETQYF. As DNA, the CDR3 is TGTGCCAGCAGTTACCGGGCAGGCCAAGAGACCCAGTACTTC.

The CDR3 nucleotides read TGTGCCAGCTCGATAAGGGAGCCAAACACCGGGGAGCTGTTTTTT. This codes for CASSIREPNTGELFF. The rearrangement links TRBV6-1 to TRBJ2-2, with D possibly TRBD2 on 5 matching bases. With 8 bases removed from V and 2 bases from J, the gap between germline ends came to 15 bases. CDR3 length equals 15 residues. Germline V CDR1 and CDR2: MNHNS, SASEGT.

This clone was found a few times. The CDR3 spells CASSWTANYGYTF. The DNA for the CDR3 is TGTGCCAGCAGTTGGACAGCTAACTATGGCTACACCTTC. The chain carries TRBV25-1 and TRBJ1-2; weak D call: TRBD1 (6 bases). V shed 5 bases and J shed 0 bases, with 7 bases lying between them. Germline V gives CDR1 MGHDK, CDR2 SYGVNS. The CDR3 is made up of 13 amino acids.

The gene calls are TRBV6-1 and TRBJ2-6; 9 positions agree with TRBD1. Germline CDR1 and CDR2: MNHNS and SASEGT. The length of the CDR3 is 18 residues. V trimming: 2 bases; J trimming: 2 bases; junction bases outside the gene matches: 7. The CDR3 DNA sequence: TGTGCCAGCAGTGAAAGAGGGGACAGGGTACCTGGGGCCAACGTCCTGACTTTC. Translation gives CASSERGDRVPGANVLTF.

The chain is built from TRBV15 and TRBJ1-1; 10 bases are shared with TRBD1. CDR3 size: 15 residues. Germline trimming cut 4 bases from V and 7 bases from J; bases unmatched to any gene: 9. The germline gives CDR1 LNHNV, CDR2 YYDKDF (reference sequence). The CDR3 DNA is TGTGCCACCAGCACTGGACAGGGGGGGACCATTGAAGCTTTCTTT. Its protein is CATSTGQGGTIEAFF.

The chain links TRBV6-1 to TRBJ2-4; 10 bases agree with TRBD1. The V gene's germline CDR1 is MNHNS and CDR2 SASEGT. V dropped 1 base and J dropped 0; count of bases not matched to a gene: 0. The CDR3 covers 16 residues. DNA of the CDR3: TGTGCCAGCAGTGAAGGACAGGGGGCAGCCAAAAACATTCAGTACTTC. Protein: CASSEGQGAAKNIQYF.

The chain has TRBV7-2 and TRBJ2-3; TRBD2 matches 11 bases. CDR1 and CDR2 (germline): SGHTA, FQGNSA. V shed 0 bases, J shed 4 bases, and the junction held 6 bases outside the gene matches. The CDR3 has 17 amino acids. The DNA for the CDR3 is TGTGCCAGCAGCTTAGCGTTTAGCGGGGGGGGCGCAGATACGCAGTATTTT. Amino acids: CASSLAFSGGGADTQYF.

The chain uses TRBV30 and TRBJ1-6; D is unclear. Germline V gene sequence: CDR1 GTSNPN, CDR2 SVGIG (reference sequence). V was trimmed by 1 base and J by 7 bases, leaving 11 bases between them. CDR3 length equals 14 residues. The CDR3 DNA reads TGTGCCTGGAGTGGGGGAGTCAGGAATTCACCCCTCCACTTT. Translation: CAWSGGVRNSPLHF.

The genes are TRBV28 and TRBJ2-5; D not resolved. Near its end, the DNA agrees better with TRBJ2-7, so the J call may be wrong. From germline, CDR1 is MDHEN and CDR2 SYDVKM. The CDR3 has 15 amino acids. Here the CDR3 DNA reads TGTGCCAGCAGCTCCCCGACGGAGTACGCCTACGAGCAGTACTTC. It encodes CASSSPTEYAYEQYF.

This chain uses TRBV27 with TRBJ2-2; 10 bases are a match to TRBD2. Germline V gene sequence: CDR1 MNHEY, CDR2 SMNVEV (reference sequence). This CDR3 has 16 residues. V was pared by 2 bases and J by 6 bases, with 6 bases of the junction left unmatched. CDR3 loop: CASSLQRTSGPGELFF. In nucleotides, the CDR3 is TGTGCCAGCAGTTTACAGCGGACTAGCGGTCCCGGGGAGCTGTTTTTT.

The rearrangement uses TRBV7-2 and TRBJ1-6; D ambiguous. CDR1 and CDR2 (germline): SGHTA, FQGNSA. V lost 6 bases to trimming and J lost 0 bases, with 12 bases between them. This CDR3 is built from 16 residues. DNA for the CDR3: TGTGCCAGCAGACTCACCAGTGGCTCCTATAATTCACCCCTCCACTTT. Its protein is CASRLTSGSYNSPLHF.

The rearrangement uses TRBV5-1 and TRBJ1-6; no definite D call. This CDR3 spans 14 amino acids. Trimming shortened V by 0 bases and J by 10 bases, and 11 bases separated the two germline ends. Germline CDR1 is SGHRS and CDR2 is YFSETQ. The chain's CDR3 is CASSLEGSSSPLHF. In DNA form, the CDR3 reads TGCGCCAGCAGCTTGGAGGGTTCTAGCTCACCCCTCCACTTT.

The chain uses TRBV14 and TRBJ1-2; D gene unclear. This CDR3 region has 12 residues. V was clipped by 4 bases and J by 8 bases, with 11 bases between them. Germline CDR1 reads SGHDN; CDR2 reads FVKESK. CDR3 DNA: TGTGCCAGCAGCCCTCAGGCTGGGGGCTACACCTTC. It translates to CASSPQAGGYTF.

V usage is TRBV11-2 and J usage is TRBJ2-3; D is unresolved. Germline V gene data show CDR1 as SGHAT and CDR2 as FQNNGV. The germline V and J ends were trimmed by 0 bases and 2 bases, with 6 bases remaining between them. This CDR3 contains 14 residues. The CDR3 bases are TGTGCCAGCAGCTTAGATCGGATCACAGATACGCAGTATTTT. Amino acid sequence: CASSLDRITDTQYF.